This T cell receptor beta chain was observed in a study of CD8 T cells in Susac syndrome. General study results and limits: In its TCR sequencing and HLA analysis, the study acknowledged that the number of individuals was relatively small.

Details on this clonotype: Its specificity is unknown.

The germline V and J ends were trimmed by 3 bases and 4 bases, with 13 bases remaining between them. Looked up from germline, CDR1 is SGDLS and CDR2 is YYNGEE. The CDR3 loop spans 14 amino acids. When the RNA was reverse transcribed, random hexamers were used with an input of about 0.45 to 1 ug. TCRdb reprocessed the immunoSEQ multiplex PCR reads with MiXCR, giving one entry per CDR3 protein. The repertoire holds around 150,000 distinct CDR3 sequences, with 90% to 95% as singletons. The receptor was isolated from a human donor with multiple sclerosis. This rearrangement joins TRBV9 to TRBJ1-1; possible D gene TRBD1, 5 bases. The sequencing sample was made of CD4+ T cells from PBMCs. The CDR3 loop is CASSAGEWGTEAFF. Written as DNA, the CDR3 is TGTGCCAGCAGCGCGGGGGAATGGGGCACTGAAGCTTTCTTT.